A single sample gave rise to the 28 T cell receptor beta chains below, sequenced in a study of CD8 T cells in Susac syndrome. RNA, at about 0.5 to 1 ug, was reverse transcribed with random hexamers. TCRdb ran MiXCR on the immunoSEQ multiplex PCR reads and lists one entry per CDR3 protein. The table shows around 130,000 distinct CDR3 sequences, with about 96% occurring only once. Sequencing was performed on CD4+ T cells from PBMCs. The receptors were sampled from a human donor in good health.

The chain carries TRBV10-3 and TRBJ2-7, with a possible D match to TRBD1 (6 bases). The germline CDR1 and CDR2 sequences are ENHRY and SYGVKD. The length of the CDR3 is 14 residues. V lost 4 bases to trimming and J lost 2 bases, with 12 bases between them. Here the CDR3 DNA reads TGTGCCATCAGTGTAGCAGGGGAAGCCTACGAGCAGTACTTC. As protein: CAISVAGEAYEQYF.

The chain couples TRBV6-6 to TRBJ2-2; 7 bases fit TRBD2. The germline CDR1 and CDR2 sequences are MNHNY and SVGAGI (reference sequence). This CDR3 is built from 15 residues. J gave up 6 bases and V 6 bases, and 10 bases lay outside the gene matches. The CDR3 loop is CASRRGGSEAGELFF. The CDR3 region has the DNA TGTGCCAGCAGAAGGGGCGGGAGTGAGGCCGGGGAGCTGTTTTTT.

The chain has TRBV5-1 and TRBJ2-5; D may be TRBD1 (6 bases). The CDR3 extends over 15 amino acids. CDR1 is SGHRS and CDR2 is YFSETQ in the germline V gene. Trimming left V 4 bases short and J 5 bases short, with 18 bases between. CDR3 residues: CASSPPSQGQETQYF. As DNA, the CDR3 is TGCGCCAGCAGCCCCCCGTCCCAGGGGCAGGAGACCCAGTACTTC.

The chain links TRBV29-1 to TRBJ1-3; D is unresolved. The CDR3 loop spans 13 amino acids. Trimming removed 6 bases from V and 3 bases from J, with 12 bases in between. Germline CDR1 is SQVTM and CDR2 is ANQGSEA. The CDR3 DNA follows: TGCAGCGTACTTCAGGCGCGTGGAAACACCATATATTTT. Translated: CSVLQARGNTIYF.

This chain connects TRBV7-2 to TRBJ2-2; D possibly corresponds to TRBD2 (6 bases). CDR3 size: 16 residues. The germline CDR1 and CDR2 sequences are SGHTA and FQGNSA. Trimming took 3 bases from V and 0 from J, leaving 11 bases between them. The CDR3 loop is CASSFSGTSNTGELFF. CDR3 nucleotides: TGTGCCAGCAGCTTTAGCGGTACCTCGAACACCGGGGAGCTGTTTTTT.

This chain joins TRBV28 and TRBJ2-7; 10 nucleotides align to TRBD2. Germline V gene lookup returns CDR1 MDHEN and CDR2 SYDVKM. With 5 bases clipped from V and 2 bases from J, the junction kept 3 bases outside the gene matches. The CDR3 sequence is 14 residues long. This chain's CDR3 is CASSGTSETYEQYF. The CDR3 DNA sequence: TGTGCCAGCAGTGGGACTAGCGAGACCTACGAGCAGTACTTC.

V usage is TRBV6-5 and J usage is TRBJ2-7; the match to TRBD1 covers 10 bases. The germline gives CDR1 MNHEY, CDR2 SVGAGI. The CDR3 extends over 14 amino acids. Trimming removed 8 bases from V and 4 bases from J; junction bases left unmatched: 8. This CDR3 reads CASAPRTGGYEQYF. The DNA for the CDR3 is TGTGCCAGCGCCCCCCGGACAGGGGGTTACGAGCAGTACTTC.

This clonotype has just a few counts. The chain joins TRBV2 to TRBJ1-1; weak D call: TRBD1 (5 bases). The CDR3 covers 14 residues. Germline V gives CDR1 SNHLY, CDR2 FYNNEI. V was trimmed by 5 bases and J by 1 base, leaving 11 bases between them. CDR3 sequence: CASSPGGGNTEAFF. For the CDR3, the DNA is TGTGCCAGCAGTCCCGGGGGGGGGAACACTGAAGCTTTCTTT.

The chain recombines TRBV7-2 with TRBJ2-1; D is perhaps TRBD1 (5 bases). The V and J ends lost 5 bases and 0 bases respectively, with 8 bases between them. In germline, CDR1 is SGHTA, CDR2 FQGNSA. The CDR3 has 14 residues. Here the CDR3 DNA reads TGTGCCAGCAGCGCTGACAGCTCCTACAATGAGCAGTTCTTC. Translated, it gives CASSADSSYNEQFF. The full variable domain, with the rest looked up from reference TRBV7-2 and TRBJ2-1, is GAGVSQSPSNKVTEKGKDVELRCDPISGHTALYWYRQSLGQGLEFLIYFQGNSAPDKSGLPSDRFSAERTGGSVSTLTIQRTQQEDSAVYLCASSADSSYNEQFFGPGTRLTVL.

This chain joins TRBV5-1 and TRBJ1-2; tentative D call: TRBD1 (5 bases). CDR1 SGHRS and CDR2 YFSETQ come from the germline V gene. Trimming pared 2 bases from V and 10 bases from J, leaving 12 bases between. This CDR3 has 12 amino acids. DNA of the CDR3: TGCGCCAGCAGCTTAAACAGGATGGACTACACCTTC. Translated: CASSLNRMDYTF.

The chain recombines TRBV28 with TRBJ1-1; D gene unclear. Germline V gene lookup returns CDR1 MDHEN and CDR2 SYDVKM. The CDR3 length is 14 residues. V lost 2 bases and J 8 bases, leaving 15 bases between the germline ends. The CDR3 protein is CASSLTGRTTEAFF. CDR3 nucleotides: TGTGCCAGCAGTTTAACCGGACGGACTACAGAAGCTTTCTTT. The full variable domain, rest sourced from reference TRBV28 and TRBJ1-1, is DVKVTQSSRYLVKRTGEKVFLECVQDMDHENMFWYRQDPGLGLRLIYFSYDVKMKEKGDIPEGYSVSREKKERFSLILESASTNQTSMYLCASSLTGRTTEAFFGQGTRLTVV.

This sequence joins TRBV18 and TRBJ2-2; 7 bases are a match to TRBD1. V lost 0 bases and J lost 0; bases outside the gene matches: 4. The germline V gene has CDR1 KGHSH and CDR2 LQKENI. The CDR3 spans 17 residues. CDR3 nucleotides: TGTGCCAGCTCACCACCGTATCAGGGGGCGAACACCGGGGAGCTGTTTTTT. Amino acid sequence: CASSPPYQGANTGELFF. The variable domain in full, completed from reference TRBV18 and TRBJ2-2, reads NAGVMQNPRHLVRRRGQEARLRCSPMKGHSHVYWYRQLPEEGLKFMVYLQKENIIDESGMPKERFSAEFPKEGPSILRIQQVVRGDSAAYFCASSPPYQGANTGELFFGEGSRLTVL.

This rearrangement joins TRBV20-1 to TRBJ2-3; 8 bases align to TRBD1. This CDR3 is 13 amino acids long. The V gene's germline CDR1 is DFQATT and CDR2 SNEGSKA (reference sequence). In nucleotides, the CDR3 is TGCAGGATCCGGACAGGGAGCACAGATACGCAGTATTTT. This translates into CRIRTGSTDTQYF.

This clonotype turned up a few times. CDR3 in DNA: TGTGCCAGCTCACCGACAGGGAGTCAGCCCCAGCATTTT. It specifies CASSPTGSQPQHF. The chain uses TRBV18 and TRBJ1-5; the match to TRBD1 covers 7 bases. Trimming at V came to 3 bases and at J to 6 bases, leaving 2 bases not matched to a gene. This CDR3 comprises 13 residues. CDR1 and CDR2 (germline): KGHSH, LQKENI.

This clonotype was counted once. V usage is TRBV29-1 and J usage is TRBJ2-3; either TRBD1 or TRBD2 may supply D (5 bases each). This CDR3 is 13 amino acids long. CDR1 is SQVTM, CDR2 ANQGSEA, per germline. V gave up 7 bases and J gave up 0 bases, with 11 bases separating them. CDR3 in DNA: TGCAGCGCTACTTGGGACAGCACAGATACGCAGTATTTT. This codes for CSATWDSTDTQYF.

As regards this clonotype: One end of the junction fails to match germline, which may point to a read error. J is TRBJ2-7 and V is TRBV25-1; TRBD2 matches 8 bases. Germline-derived CDR1 and CDR2 are MGHDK and SYGVNS. The CDR3 covers 13 residues. The CDR3: CASSESSGSVGNF. In DNA, the CDR3 is TGTGCCAGCAGTGAATCGAGCGGGAGCGTTGGTAACTTC.

The V call is TRBV3-1, the J call TRBJ1-2; D gene ambiguous. The CDR3 runs to 15 residues. Trimming took off 3 bases at V and 5 bases at J, with 16 bases between the two ends. CDR1 and CDR2 (germline): LGHDT, YNNKEL (reference sequence). CDR3 residues: CASSQYIDPLYGYTF. The CDR3, as DNA: TGTGCCAGCAGCCAGTACATCGACCCCTTATATGGCTACACCTTC.

CDR3: CSIRDSSTEAFF. For the CDR3, the DNA is TGCAGCATCCGGGACAGTTCCACTGAAGCTTTCTTT. This chain joins TRBV29-1 and TRBJ1-1; 7 nucleotides align to TRBD1. CDR1 SQVTM and CDR2 ANQGSEA come from the germline V gene. Trimming cost V 8 bases and J 4 bases; bases outside gene matches: 7. The CDR3 totals 12 residues.

The table lists this clonotype with a count of one. The chain links TRBV5-1 to TRBJ2-5, with 7 bases identical to TRBD1. Per germline, CDR1 SGHRS and CDR2 YFSETQ. CDR3 length equals 17 residues. V was pared by 4 bases and J by 2 bases, with 14 bases of the junction left unmatched. CDR3 sequence: CASSRTGTELLQETQYF. CDR3 bases: TGCGCCAGCAGCCGGACCGGGACAGAACTATTGCAAGAGACCCAGTACTTC.

The chain joins TRBV18 to TRBJ2-5; D gene unclear. Per the germline V gene, CDR1 is KGHSH and CDR2 is LQKENI. V lost 1 base and J 5 bases, leaving 8 bases between the germline ends. The CDR3 runs 13 residues. The CDR3 spells CASSPLALETQYF. The CDR3 nucleotides are TGTGCCAGCTCACCACTCGCCCTGGAGACCCAGTACTTC.

The chain uses TRBV4-1 and TRBJ2-7, with 9 bases fitting TRBD1. The CDR3 contains 15 residues. Trimming removed 3 bases from V and 2 bases from J; junction bases left unmatched: 5. The germline V gene encodes CDR1 MGHRA and CDR2 YSYEKL. CDR3 DNA sequence: TGCGCCAGCAGCCAGGGGACAGGGTGGCCCTACGAGCAGTACTTC. The encoded protein is CASSQGTGWPYEQYF.

This clonotype appeared once. The chain links TRBV3-1 to TRBJ2-4; D possibly corresponds to TRBD2 (5 bases). Trimming left V 4 bases short and J 8 bases short, with 6 bases between. CDR3 size: 11 residues. Germline CDR1 is LGHDT and CDR2 is YNNKEL (reference sequence). The CDR3 nucleotides read TGTGCCAGCAGCCTCGGGGACATTCAGTACTTC. It specifies CASSLGDIQYF.

V gene TRBV5-1 combines with J gene TRBJ1-5, with D unclear. Germline V gene data show CDR1 as SGHRS and CDR2 as YFSETQ. V dropped 1 base and J dropped 5 bases, with 13 bases sitting between them. CDR3 length equals 15 residues. CDR3 region: CASSLSSPKDQPQHF. The CDR3 coding sequence is TGCGCCAGCAGCTTGTCGTCCCCCAAGGATCAGCCCCAGCATTTT. Together with reference TRBV5-1 and TRBJ1-5, the CDR3 gives the full variable domain: KAGVTQTPRYLIKTRGQQVTLSCSPISGHRSVSWYQQTPGQGLQFLFEYFSETQRNKGNFPGRFSGRQFSNSRSEMNVSTLELGDSALYLCASSLSSPKDQPQHFGDGTRLSIL.

The chain combines TRBV2 with TRBJ2-1; D gene uncertain. This CDR3 comprises 11 residues. V was shortened by 3 bases and J by 8 bases, with 5 bases between the two germline ends. Germline CDR1 and CDR2: SNHLY and FYNNEI. The CDR3: CASSDLDEQFF. The DNA of the CDR3 is TGTGCCAGCAGTGACCTCGATGAGCAGTTCTTC.

The V gene is TRBV12-3 or TRBV12-4, the J gene TRBJ2-5; 7 bases match TRBD2. V lost 2 bases to trimming and J lost 4 bases; unmatched junction nucleotides: 1. This CDR3 spans 13 amino acids. The CDR3 coding sequence is TGTGCCAGCAGTTTATGGGGGGGAGAGACCCAGTACTTC. Its translation: CASSLWGGETQYF.

The chain couples TRBV7-2 to TRBJ2-1; 11 positions agree with TRBD2. The CDR3 loop spans 15 amino acids. Germline CDR1 SGHTA, CDR2 FQGNSA. V shed 3 bases, J shed 4 bases, and the junction held 2 bases outside the gene matches. In nucleotides, the CDR3 is TGTGCCAGCAGCTTTACTAGCGGGGGATACAATGAGCAGTTCTTC. It is translated as CASSFTSGGYNEQFF.

In this sample, this clonotype turned up once. The chain uses TRBV3-1 and TRBJ2-3; the D is unclear. The CDR3 sequence is 12 residues long. Per germline, CDR1 LGHDT and CDR2 YNNKEL (reference sequence). Trimming left V 2 bases short and J 14 bases short, with 14 bases between. Written as DNA, the CDR3 is TGTGCCAGCAGCCAAAGTCCTTCTGCCCGGTATTTT. Amino acid sequence: CASSQSPSARYF.

The chain joins TRBV28 to TRBJ2-1; TRBD2 matches 8 bases. The trim removed 6 bases at V and 5 bases at J, leaving 6 bases unmatched. This CDR3 is built from 14 residues. Germline V gene sequence: CDR1 MDHEN, CDR2 SYDVKM. CDR3 in DNA: TGTGCCAGCAGCGGGGGGGGTATTAACAATGAGCAGTTCTTC. Its protein product is CASSGGGINNEQFF. The full variable domain, in which reference TRBV28 and TRBJ2-1 provide the parts outside the CDR3, is DVKVTQSSRYLVKRTGEKVFLECVQDMDHENMFWYRQDPGLGLRLIYFSYDVKMKEKGDIPEGYSVSREKKERFSLILESASTNQTSMYLCASSGGGINNEQFFGPGTRLTVL.